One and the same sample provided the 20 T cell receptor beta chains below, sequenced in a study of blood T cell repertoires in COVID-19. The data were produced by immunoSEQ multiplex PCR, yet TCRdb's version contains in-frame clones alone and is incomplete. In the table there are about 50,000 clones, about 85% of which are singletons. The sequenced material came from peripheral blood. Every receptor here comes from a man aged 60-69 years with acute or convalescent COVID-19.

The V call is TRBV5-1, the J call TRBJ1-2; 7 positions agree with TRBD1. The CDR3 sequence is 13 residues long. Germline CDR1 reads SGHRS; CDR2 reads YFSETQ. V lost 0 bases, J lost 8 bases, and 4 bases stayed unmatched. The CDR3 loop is CASSLEGQRGYTF. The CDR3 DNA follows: TGCGCCAGCAGCTTGGAGGGACAGAGAGGCTACACCTTC.

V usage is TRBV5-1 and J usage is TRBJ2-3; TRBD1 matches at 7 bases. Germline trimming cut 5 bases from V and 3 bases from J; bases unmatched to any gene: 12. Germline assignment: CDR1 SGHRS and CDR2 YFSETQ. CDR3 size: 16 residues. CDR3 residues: CASRVLQGLATDTQYF. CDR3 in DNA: TGCGCCAGCAGGGTTTTACAGGGGCTAGCTACAGATACGCAGTATTTT.

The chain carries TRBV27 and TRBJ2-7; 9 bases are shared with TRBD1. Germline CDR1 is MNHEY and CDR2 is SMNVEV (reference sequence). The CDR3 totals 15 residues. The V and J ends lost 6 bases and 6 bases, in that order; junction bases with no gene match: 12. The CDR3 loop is CASRRVQGAFGEQYF. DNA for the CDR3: TGTGCCAGCAGGCGAGTACAGGGGGCGTTCGGCGAGCAGTACTTC.

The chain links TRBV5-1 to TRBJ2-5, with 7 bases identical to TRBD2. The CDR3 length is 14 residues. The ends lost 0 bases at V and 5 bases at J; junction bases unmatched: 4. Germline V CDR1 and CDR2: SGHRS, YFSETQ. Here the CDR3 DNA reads TGCGCCAGCAGCTTGGCCGGGACTATGGAGACCCAGTACTTC. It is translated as CASSLAGTMETQYF.

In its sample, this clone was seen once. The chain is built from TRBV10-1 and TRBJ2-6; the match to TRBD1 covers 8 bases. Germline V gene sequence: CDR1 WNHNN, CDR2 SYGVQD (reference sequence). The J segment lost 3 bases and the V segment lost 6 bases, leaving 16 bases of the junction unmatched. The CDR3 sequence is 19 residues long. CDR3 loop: CASRFTGGPSRGGANVLTF. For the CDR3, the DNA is TGCGCCAGCAGATTTACAGGGGGTCCTAGTAGGGGTGGGGCCAACGTCCTGACTTTC.

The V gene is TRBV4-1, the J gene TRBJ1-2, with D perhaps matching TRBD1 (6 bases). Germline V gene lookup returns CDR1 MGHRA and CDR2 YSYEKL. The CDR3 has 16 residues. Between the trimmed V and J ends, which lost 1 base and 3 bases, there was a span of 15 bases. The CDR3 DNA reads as TGCGCCAGCAGCCAAGGAAGAACAGGGTCTGACTATGGCTACACCTTC. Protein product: CASSQGRTGSDYGYTF.

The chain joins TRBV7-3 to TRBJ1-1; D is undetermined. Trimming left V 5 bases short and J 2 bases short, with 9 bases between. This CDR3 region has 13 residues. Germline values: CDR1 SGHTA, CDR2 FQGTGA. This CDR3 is CASSRFTNTEAFF. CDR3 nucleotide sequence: TGTGCCAGCAGCCGATTCACAAACACTGAAGCTTTCTTT.

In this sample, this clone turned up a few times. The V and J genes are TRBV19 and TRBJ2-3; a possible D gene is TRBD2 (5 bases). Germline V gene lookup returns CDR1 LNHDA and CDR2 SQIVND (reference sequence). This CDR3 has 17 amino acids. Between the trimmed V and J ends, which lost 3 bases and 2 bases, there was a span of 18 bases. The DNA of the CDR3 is TGTGCCAGTAGTATTTCGGGCGGGCCTGGCGCCACAGATACGCAGTATTTT. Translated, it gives CASSISGGPGATDTQYF.

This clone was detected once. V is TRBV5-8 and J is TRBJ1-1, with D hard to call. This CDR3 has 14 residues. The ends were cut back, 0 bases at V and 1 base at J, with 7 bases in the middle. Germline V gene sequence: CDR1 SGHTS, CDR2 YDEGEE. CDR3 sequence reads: CASSLGLRNTEAFF. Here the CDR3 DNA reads TGTGCCAGCAGCTTGGGACTCAGGAACACTGAAGCTTTCTTT.

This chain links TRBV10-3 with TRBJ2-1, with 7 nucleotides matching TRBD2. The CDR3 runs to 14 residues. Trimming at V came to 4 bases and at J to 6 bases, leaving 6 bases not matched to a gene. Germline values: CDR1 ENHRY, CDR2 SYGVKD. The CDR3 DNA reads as TGTGCCATCAGTGGGACTAGTAAGGGCAATGAGCAGTTCTTC. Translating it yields CAISGTSKGNEQFF.

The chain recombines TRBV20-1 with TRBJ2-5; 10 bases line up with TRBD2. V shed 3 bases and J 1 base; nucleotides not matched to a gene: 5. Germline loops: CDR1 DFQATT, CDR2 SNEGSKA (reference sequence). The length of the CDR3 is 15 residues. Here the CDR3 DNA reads TGCAGTGCTAGTGGGCTAGCGGGAGCCCAAGAGACCCAGTACTTC. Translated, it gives CSASGLAGAQETQYF.

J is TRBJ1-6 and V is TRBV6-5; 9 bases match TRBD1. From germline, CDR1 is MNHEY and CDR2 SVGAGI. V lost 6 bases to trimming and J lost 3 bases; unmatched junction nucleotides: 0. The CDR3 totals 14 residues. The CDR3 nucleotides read TGTGCCAGCAGGGGACAGGGCTATAATTCACCCCTCCACTTT. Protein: CASRGQGYNSPLHF.

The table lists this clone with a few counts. The DNA for the CDR3 is TGTGCCAGCAGTTTAGCAACCGGGACTAGTTACTTC. Encoded protein: CASSLATGTSYF. V is TRBV28 and J is TRBJ2-5; 8 nucleotides agree with TRBD2. The germline CDR1 and CDR2 sequences are MDHEN and SYDVKM. The V and J ends lost 2 bases and 14 bases, in that order; junction bases with no gene match: 7. The CDR3 covers 12 residues.

The chain's CDR3 is CASKRRGRGEKLFF. The CDR3 DNA sequence: TGTGCCAGCAAACGCAGGGGGCGCGGTGAAAAACTGTTTTTT. V is TRBV28 and J is TRBJ1-4, with 8 bases matching TRBD1. V lost 7 bases and J lost 7; bases outside the gene matches: 8. The length of the CDR3 is 14 residues. Germline values: CDR1 MDHEN, CDR2 SYDVKM.

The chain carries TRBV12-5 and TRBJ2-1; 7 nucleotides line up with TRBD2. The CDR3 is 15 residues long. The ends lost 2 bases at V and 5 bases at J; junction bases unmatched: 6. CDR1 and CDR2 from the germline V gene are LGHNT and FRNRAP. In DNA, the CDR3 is TGTGCTAGTGGTTTGATCTCTAGCGGTCACAATGAGCAGTTCTTC. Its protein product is CASGLISSGHNEQFF.

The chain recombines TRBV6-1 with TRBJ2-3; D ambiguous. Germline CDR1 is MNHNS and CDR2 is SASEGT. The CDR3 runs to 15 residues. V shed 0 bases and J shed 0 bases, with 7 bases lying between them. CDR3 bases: TGTGCCAGCAGTGAAGCGCCAGTCAGCACAGATACGCAGTATTTT. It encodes CASSEAPVSTDTQYF.

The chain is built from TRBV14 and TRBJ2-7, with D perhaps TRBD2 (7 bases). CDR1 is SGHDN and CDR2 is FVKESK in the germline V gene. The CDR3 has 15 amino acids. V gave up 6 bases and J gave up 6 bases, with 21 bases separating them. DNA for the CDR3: TGTGCCAGCAGGAAAAACACAGGGAGGGACCGCGAGCAGTACTTC. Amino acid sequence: CASRKNTGRDREQYF.

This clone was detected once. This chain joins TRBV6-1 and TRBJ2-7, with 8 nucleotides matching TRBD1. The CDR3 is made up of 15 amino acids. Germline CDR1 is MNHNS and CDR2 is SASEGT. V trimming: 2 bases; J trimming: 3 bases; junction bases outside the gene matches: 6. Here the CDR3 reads CASSESKTGGYEQYF. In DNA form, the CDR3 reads TGTGCCAGCAGTGAAAGCAAAACAGGGGGCTACGAGCAGTACTTC.

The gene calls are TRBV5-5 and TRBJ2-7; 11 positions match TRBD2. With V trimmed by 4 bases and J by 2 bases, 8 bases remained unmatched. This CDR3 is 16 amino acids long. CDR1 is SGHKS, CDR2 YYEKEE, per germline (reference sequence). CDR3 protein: CASSLSPGLAAYEQYF. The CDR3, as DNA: TGTGCCAGCAGCCTGTCCCCGGGACTAGCGGCCTACGAGCAGTACTTC.

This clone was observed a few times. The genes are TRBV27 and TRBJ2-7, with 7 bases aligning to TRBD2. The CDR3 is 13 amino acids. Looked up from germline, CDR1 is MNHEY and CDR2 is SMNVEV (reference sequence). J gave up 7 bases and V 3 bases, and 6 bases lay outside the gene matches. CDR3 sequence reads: CASSLGEAGEQYF. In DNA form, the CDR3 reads TGTGCCAGCAGTTTGGGGGAAGCGGGGGAGCAGTACTTC.